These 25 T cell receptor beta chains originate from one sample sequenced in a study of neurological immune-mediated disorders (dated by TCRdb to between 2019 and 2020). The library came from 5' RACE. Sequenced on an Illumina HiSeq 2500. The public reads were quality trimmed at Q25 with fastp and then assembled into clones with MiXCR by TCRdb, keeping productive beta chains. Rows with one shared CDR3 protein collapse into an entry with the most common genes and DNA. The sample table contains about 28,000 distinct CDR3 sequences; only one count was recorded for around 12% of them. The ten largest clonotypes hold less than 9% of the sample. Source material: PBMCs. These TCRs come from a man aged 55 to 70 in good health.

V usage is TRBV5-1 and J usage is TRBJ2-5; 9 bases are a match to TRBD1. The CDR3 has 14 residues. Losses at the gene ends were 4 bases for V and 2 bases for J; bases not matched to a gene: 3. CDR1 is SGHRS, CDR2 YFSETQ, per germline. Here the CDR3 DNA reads TGCGCCAGCAGCAGGACAGGGGCACAAGAGACCCAGTACTTC. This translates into CASSRTGAQETQYF.

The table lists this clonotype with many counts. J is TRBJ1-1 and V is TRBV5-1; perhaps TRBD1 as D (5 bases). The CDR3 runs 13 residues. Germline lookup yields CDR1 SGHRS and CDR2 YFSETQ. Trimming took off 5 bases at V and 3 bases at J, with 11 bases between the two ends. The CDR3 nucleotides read TGCGCCAGCAGACGGGTGGGGGACACTGAAGCTTTCTTT. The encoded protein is CASRRVGDTEAFF.

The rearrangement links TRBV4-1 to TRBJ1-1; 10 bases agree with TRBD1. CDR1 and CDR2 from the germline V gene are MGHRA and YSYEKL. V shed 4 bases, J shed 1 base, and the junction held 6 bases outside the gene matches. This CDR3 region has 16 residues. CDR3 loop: CASSLRDRGTNTEAFF. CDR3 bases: TGCGCCAGCAGCCTGCGGGACAGGGGAACGAACACTGAAGCTTTCTTT.

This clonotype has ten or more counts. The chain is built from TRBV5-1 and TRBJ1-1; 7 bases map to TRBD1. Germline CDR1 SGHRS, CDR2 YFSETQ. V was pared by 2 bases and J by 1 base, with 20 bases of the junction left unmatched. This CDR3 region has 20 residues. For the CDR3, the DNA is TGCGCCAGCAGCTTTCCCCAAAGCCTACAGACAGGGAGCCGGAACACTGAAGCTTTCTTT. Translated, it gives CASSFPQSLQTGSRNTEAFF.

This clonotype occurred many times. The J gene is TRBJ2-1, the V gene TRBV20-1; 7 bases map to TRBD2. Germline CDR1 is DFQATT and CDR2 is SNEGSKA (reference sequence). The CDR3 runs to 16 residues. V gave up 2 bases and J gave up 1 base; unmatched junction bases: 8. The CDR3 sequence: CSARSSTGGSYNEQFF. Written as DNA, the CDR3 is TGCAGTGCTAGATCGTCTACGGGAGGATCCTACAATGAGCAGTTCTTC.

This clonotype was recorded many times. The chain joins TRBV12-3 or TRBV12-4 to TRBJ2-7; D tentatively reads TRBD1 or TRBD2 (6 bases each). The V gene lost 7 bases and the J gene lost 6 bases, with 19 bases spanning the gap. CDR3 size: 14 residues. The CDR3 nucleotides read TGTGCCAGCAAGGGGGGACGGAGGGTTGGCGAGCAGTACTTC. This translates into CASKGGRRVGEQYF.

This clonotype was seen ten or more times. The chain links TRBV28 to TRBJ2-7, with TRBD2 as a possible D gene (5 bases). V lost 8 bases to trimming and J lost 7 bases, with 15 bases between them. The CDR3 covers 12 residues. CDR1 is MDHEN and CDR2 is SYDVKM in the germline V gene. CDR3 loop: CASRSGPGEQYF. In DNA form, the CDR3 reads TGTGCCAGCCGGAGTGGCCCGGGGGAGCAGTACTTC.

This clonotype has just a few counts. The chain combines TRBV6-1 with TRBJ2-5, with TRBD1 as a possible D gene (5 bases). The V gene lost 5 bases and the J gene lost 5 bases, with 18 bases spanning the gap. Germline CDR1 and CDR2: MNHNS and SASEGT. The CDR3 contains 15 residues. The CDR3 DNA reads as TGTGCCAGCAGTATCAGGGCCTTACCTGGGGAGACCCAGTACTTC. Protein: CASSIRALPGETQYF.

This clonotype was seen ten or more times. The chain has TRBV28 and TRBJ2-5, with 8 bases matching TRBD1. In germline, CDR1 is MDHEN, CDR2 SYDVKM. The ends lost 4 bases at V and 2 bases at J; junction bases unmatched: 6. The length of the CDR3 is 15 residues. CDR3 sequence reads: CASSYRQGWQETQYF. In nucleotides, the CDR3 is TGTGCCAGCAGTTACCGACAGGGGTGGCAAGAGACCCAGTACTTC.

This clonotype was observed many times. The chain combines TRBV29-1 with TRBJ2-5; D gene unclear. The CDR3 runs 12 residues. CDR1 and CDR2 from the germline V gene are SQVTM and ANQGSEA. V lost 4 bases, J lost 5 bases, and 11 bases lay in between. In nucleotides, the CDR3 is TGCAGCGTTGTGGTCTCTGCGGAGACCCAGTACTTC. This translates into CSVVVSAETQYF.

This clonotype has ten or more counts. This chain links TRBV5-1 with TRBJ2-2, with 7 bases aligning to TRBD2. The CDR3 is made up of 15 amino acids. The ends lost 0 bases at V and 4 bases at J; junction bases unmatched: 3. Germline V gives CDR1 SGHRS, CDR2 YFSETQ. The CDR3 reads CASSLEGTITGELFF. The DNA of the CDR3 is TGCGCCAGCAGCTTGGAAGGGACTATCACCGGGGAGCTGTTTTTT.

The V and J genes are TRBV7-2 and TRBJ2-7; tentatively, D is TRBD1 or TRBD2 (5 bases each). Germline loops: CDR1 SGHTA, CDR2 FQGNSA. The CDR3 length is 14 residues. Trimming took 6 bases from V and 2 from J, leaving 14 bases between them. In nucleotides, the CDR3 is TGTGCCAGCAGTCGTCTGGGGGAGACCTACGAGCAGTACTTC. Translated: CASSRLGETYEQYF. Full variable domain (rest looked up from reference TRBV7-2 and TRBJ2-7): GAGVSQSPSNKVTEKGKDVELRCDPISGHTALYWYRQSLGQGLEFLIYFQGNSAPDKSGLPSDRFSAERTGGSVSTLTIQRTQQEDSAVYLCASSRLGETYEQYFGPGTRLTVT.

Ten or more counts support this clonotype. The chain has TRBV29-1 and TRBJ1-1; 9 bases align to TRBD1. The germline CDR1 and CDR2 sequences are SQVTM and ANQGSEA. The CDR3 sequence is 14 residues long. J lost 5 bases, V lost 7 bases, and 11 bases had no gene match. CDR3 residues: CSAATGGFVTEAFF. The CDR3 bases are TGCAGCGCCGCGACAGGGGGATTCGTAACTGAAGCTTTCTTT.

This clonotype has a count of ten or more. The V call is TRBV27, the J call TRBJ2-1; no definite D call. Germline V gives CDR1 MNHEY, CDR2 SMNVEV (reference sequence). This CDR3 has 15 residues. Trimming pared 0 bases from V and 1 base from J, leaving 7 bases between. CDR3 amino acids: CASSLSWGSYNEQFF. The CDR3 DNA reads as TGTGCCAGCAGTTTATCCTGGGGATCCTACAATGAGCAGTTCTTC.

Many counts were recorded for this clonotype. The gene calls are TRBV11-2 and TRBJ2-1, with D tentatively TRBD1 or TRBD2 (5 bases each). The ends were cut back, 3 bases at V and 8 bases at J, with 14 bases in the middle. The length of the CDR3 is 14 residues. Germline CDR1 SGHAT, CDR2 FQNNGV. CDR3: CASSFSGPWDEQFF. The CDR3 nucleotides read TGTGCCAGCAGCTTTTCGGGGCCGTGGGATGAGCAGTTCTTC.

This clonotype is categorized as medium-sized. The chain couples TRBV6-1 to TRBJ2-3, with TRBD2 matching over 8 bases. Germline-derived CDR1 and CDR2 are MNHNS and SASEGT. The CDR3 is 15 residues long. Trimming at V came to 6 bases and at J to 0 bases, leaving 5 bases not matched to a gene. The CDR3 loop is CASSATSGSTDTQYF. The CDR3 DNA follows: TGTGCCAGCAGCGCAACTAGCGGAAGCACAGATACGCAGTATTTT.

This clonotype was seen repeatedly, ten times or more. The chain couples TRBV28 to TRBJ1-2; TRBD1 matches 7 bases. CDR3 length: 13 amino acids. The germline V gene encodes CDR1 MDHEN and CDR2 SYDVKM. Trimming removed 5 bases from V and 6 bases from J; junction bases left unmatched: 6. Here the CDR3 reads CASSQDRLDGYTF. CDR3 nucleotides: TGTGCCAGCAGTCAGGACAGGCTCGATGGCTACACCTTC.

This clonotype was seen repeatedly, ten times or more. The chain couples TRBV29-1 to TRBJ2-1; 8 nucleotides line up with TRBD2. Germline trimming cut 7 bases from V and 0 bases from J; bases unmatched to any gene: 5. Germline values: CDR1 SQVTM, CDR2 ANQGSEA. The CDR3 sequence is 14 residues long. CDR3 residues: CSEGGGSSYNEQFF. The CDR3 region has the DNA TGCAGCGAGGGCGGGGGGAGCTCCTACAATGAGCAGTTCTTC.

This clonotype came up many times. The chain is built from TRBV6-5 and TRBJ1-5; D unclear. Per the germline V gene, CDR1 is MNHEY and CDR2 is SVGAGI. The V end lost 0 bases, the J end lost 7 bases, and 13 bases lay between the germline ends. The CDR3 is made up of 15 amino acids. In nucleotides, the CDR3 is TGTGCCAGCAGTTACTCGGGCACCTTAGGCCAGCCCCAGCATTTT. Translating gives CASSYSGTLGQPQHF.

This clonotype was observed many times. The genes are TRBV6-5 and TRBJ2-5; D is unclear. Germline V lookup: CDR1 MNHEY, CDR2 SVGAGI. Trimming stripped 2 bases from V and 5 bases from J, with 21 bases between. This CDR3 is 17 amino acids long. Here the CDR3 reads CASSYTSDSTSRETQYF. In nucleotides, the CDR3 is TGTGCCAGCAGTTACACCTCAGACTCAACTTCGAGGGAGACCCAGTACTTC.

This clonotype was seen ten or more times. The CDR3 DNA follows: TGTGCCAGCAGCTTGACTAGCGGGAACGGGGAGACCCAGTACTTC. Translation gives CASSLTSGNGETQYF. The chain has TRBV7-2 and TRBJ2-5, with 11 positions matching TRBD2. Germline CDR1 SGHTA, CDR2 FQGNSA. The CDR3 spans 15 residues. The V and J ends lost 3 bases and 5 bases, in that order; junction bases with no gene match: 5.

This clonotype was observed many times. The CDR3 bases are TGTGCCAGCAGAGTTCGTACGGACCAAGAGACCCAGTACTTC. The encoded protein is CASRVRTDQETQYF. This sequence joins TRBV5-6 and TRBJ2-5, with D hard to call. V was cut by 5 bases and J by 0 bases, with 11 bases left in between. Per the germline V gene, CDR1 is SGHDT and CDR2 is YYEEEE. The CDR3 spans 14 residues.

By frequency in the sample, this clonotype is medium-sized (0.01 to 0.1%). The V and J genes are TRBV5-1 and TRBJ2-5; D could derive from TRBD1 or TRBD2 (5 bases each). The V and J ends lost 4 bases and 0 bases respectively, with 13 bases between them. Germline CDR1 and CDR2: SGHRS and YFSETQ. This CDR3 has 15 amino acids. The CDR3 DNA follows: TGCGCCAGCAGCCAAGGGACCGGGGACCAAGAGACCCAGTACTTC. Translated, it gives CASSQGTGDQETQYF.

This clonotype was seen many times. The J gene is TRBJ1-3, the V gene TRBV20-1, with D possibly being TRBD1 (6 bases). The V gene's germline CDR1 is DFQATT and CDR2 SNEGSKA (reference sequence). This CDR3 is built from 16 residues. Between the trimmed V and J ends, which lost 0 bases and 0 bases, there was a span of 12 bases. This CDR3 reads CSARDPGGYSGNTIYF. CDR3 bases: TGCAGTGCTAGAGATCCTGGGGGCTACTCTGGAAACACCATATATTTT.

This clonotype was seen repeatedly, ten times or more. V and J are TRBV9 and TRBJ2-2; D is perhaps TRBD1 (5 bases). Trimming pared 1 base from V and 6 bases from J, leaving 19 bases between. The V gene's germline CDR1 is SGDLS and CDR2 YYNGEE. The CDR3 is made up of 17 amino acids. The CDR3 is CASSVLQVPRGAGELFF. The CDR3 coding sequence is TGTGCCAGCAGCGTATTACAGGTCCCTAGAGGCGCCGGGGAGCTGTTTTTT.